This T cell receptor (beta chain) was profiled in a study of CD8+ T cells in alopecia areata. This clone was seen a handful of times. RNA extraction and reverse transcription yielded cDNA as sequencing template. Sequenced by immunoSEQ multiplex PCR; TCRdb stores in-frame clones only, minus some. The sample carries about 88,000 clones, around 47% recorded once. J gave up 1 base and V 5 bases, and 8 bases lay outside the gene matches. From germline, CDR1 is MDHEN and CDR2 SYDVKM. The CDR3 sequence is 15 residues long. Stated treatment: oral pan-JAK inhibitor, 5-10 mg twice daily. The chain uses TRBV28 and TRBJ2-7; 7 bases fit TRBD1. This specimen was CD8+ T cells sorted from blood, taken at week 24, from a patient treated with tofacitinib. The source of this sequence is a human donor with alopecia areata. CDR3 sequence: CASSITGVGSYEQYF. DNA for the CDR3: TGTGCCAGCAGTATTACAGGGGTTGGGTCCTACGAGCAGTACTTC.